By share, the clone carrying this T cell receptor beta chain ranks as large. Its antigen is not known. V lost 2 bases, J lost 10 bases, and 5 bases stayed unmatched. Germline assignment: CDR1 SNHLY and CDR2 FYNNEI. The CDR3 extends over 15 amino acids. The sample is drawn from a study of vaccination and CD4 T cells after COVID-19. The Oncomine TCR Beta short-read assay was applied to DNA of cultured CD4+ T cells. After culture, CD4+ T cells served as the source for genomic DNA extraction. TCRdb re-called the PCR reads with MiXCR, one entry per CDR3 protein. The sample holds about 14,000 distinct CDR3 sequences; 51% are singletons and the top ten take over 9.5%. Treatment reported: 10-day PBMC culture with coronavirus spike peptide pools or control peptides (ViraFEST assay).

This sequence originates from a human donor who had recovered from COVID-19. The chain carries TRBV2 and TRBJ1-6; TRBD1 matches 10 bases. Material: CD4+ T cells from blood, cultured in vitro. CDR3 sequence: CASSESTGGFSPLHF. CDR3 bases: TGTGCCAGCAGTGAATCGACAGGGGGCTTCTCACCCCTCCACTTT.